This T cell receptor (beta chain) stems from a study of T cell repertoires in cytomegalovirus infection. CDR3 length equals 12 residues. Trimming removed 2 bases from V and 8 bases from J, with 7 bases in between. Germline CDR1 reads MNHEY; CDR2 reads SVGAGI. At least ten counts were recorded for this clonotype. TCRdb passed the reads through MiXCR, listing each CDR3 protein once. Of hundreds of thousands of distinct CDR3 sequences listed, around 24% are singletons. The source of this sequence is a human donor in good health (CMV status not recorded). Some clones in this sample may be carry-over from other donors' samples. The sample comprised CD8+ T cells from PBMCs. V and J are TRBV6-5 and TRBJ2-1, with no clear D. This CDR3 reads CASSYPMDEQFF. For the CDR3, the DNA is TGTGCCAGCAGTTACCCTATGGATGAGCAGTTCTTC.